A selection of T cell receptor beta chains follows, all from one sample in a study of T cell repertoires in cytomegalovirus infection. TCRdb analysed the reads with MiXCR anew, one entry per CDR3 protein. The data show roughly 120,000 distinct CDR3 sequences, about a tenth seen once. Their recognized antigens are unknown. Sequenced sample: PBMCs, sequenced either directly or after in vitro stimulation (not recorded which). Receptors originate from a human donor in good health (CMV status not recorded). Some clones in this sample may be carry-over from other donors' samples. Each CDR3 is given with its conserved first and last residue. The D gene is left open where the match is weak. Clone size is not always given. Where it is, it says once, few, many or a class for expanded clones.

D gene	J gene	clone size	V gene	CDR3 DNA	CDR3 protein
TRBD1	TRBJ1-5	many	TRBV12-3/TRBV12-4	TGTGCCAGCAGTTTAGCCCGGGACAGTCGTTATAGCAATCAGCCCCAGCATTTT	CASSLARDSRYSNQPQHF
TRBD1	TRBJ2-5	many	TRBV28	TGTGCCAGCAGTTTACAGGGGGCGCGAGAGACCCAGTACTTC	CASSLQGARETQYF
.	TRBJ1-4	many	TRBV25-1	TGTGCCAGCCAGCGGAATGAAAAACTGTTTTTT	CASQRNEKLFF
TRBD2	TRBJ2-1	few	TRBV10-1	TGCGCCAGCAGTGAGTTCGTGAGCGGGAGAGGTGAGCAGTTCTTC	CASSEFVSGRGEQFF
TRBD1	TRBJ2-1	few	TRBV20-1	TGCAGTGCCGCCGGGACAGAGACGTACAATGAGCAGTTCTTC	CSAAGTETYNEQFF
TRBD1	TRBJ1-5	.	TRBV20-1	TGCAGTGCTAGGGGACAGGGGGGTAATCAGCCCCAGCATTTT	CSARGQGGNQPQHF
.	TRBJ2-6	few	TRBV28	TGTGCCAGCAGTTTTCCTCCGAATCAAGGAGGGGCCAACGTCCTGACTTTC	CASSFPPNQGGANVLTF
.	TRBJ1-1	.	TRBV11-2	TGTGCCAGCAGCCCTGCTACTGAAGCTTTCTTT	CASSPATEAFF
.	TRBJ2-1	many	TRBV7-2	TGTGCCAGCAGCTTAGAAGCCAGGGGCCACAATGAGCAGTTCTTC	CASSLEARGHNEQFF
TRBD2	TRBJ2-1	few	TRBV4-1	TGCGCCAGCAGCCTCGGACTAGCATTAGAGCAGTTCTTC	CASSLGLALEQFF
TRBD2	TRBJ2-3	few	TRBV12-3/TRBV12-4	TGTGCCAGCAGACTCGGACTAGACGGCACAGATACGCAGTATTTT	CASRLGLDGTDTQYF
.	TRBJ1-2	.	TRBV5-4	TGTGCCAGCAGCTTAAGGCTGACCTATGGCTACACCTTC	CASSLRLTYGYTF
.	TRBJ1-1	few	TRBV12-5	TGTGCTAGTGGTTTTTTACAGGGTTTGAACACTGAAGCTTTCTTT	CASGFLQGLNTEAFF
TRBD2	TRBJ2-1	many	TRBV6-1	TGTGCCAGCAGTCAACTACTGGGACTAGCGGGAGGAGGCTACAATGAGCAGTTCTTC	CASSQLLGLAGGGYNEQFF
TRBD1	TRBJ2-7	many	TRBV25-1	TGTGCCAGCAGTGAGGGTACGGGACAGGGTCGGTACGAGCAGTACTTC	CASSEGTGQGRYEQYF
TRBD2	TRBJ2-1	few	TRBV24-1	TGTGCCACCAGTGATACTAGCGGACTCTACAATGAGCAGTTCTTC	CATSDTSGLYNEQFF
TRBD1	TRBJ1-4	many	TRBV6-5	TGTGCCAGCAGTTCGTCCGGGACAGGGGAAAAACTGTTTTTT	CASSSSGTGEKLFF
TRBD2	TRBJ2-3	.	TRBV6-5	TGTGCCAGCAGTTACGGTAGGGGTAGCGGGCGGACCGGAGATACGCAGTATTTT	CASSYGRGSGRTGDTQYF
.	TRBJ1-4	many	TRBV15	TGTGCCACCAGCAGAGATGGTATAGGGTACAATGAAAAACTGTTTTTT	CATSRDGIGYNEKLFF
TRBD1	TRBJ1-4	.	TRBV19	TGTGCCAGTAGTAAACAGGGGCAAGGGGAAAAACTGTTTTTT	CASSKQGQGEKLFF
.	TRBJ1-6	.	TRBV27	TGTGCCAGCAGTTCGATTAATTCACCCCTCCACTTT	CASSSINSPLHF
TRBD2	TRBJ2-1	.	TRBV5-1	TGCGCCAGCAGCTGGGCCAGCGGGACCGGCAATGAGCAGTTCTTC	CASSWASGTGNEQFF
.	TRBJ1-6	few	TRBV19	TGTGCCAGTAACTTACAGTTTTCGGAATACTCACCCCTCCACTTT	CASNLQFSEYSPLHF
.	TRBJ1-2	many	TRBV7-2	TGTGCCAGCAGCTTAGGTGACTATGGCTACACCTTC	CASSLGDYGYTF
TRBD2	TRBJ2-1	many	TRBV6-2/TRBV6-3	TGTGCCAGCAGATCCGGACTAGCGCGGGGCAATGAGCAGTTCTTC	CASRSGLARGNEQFF
.	TRBJ2-3	.	TRBV29-1	TGCAGCGTTGATTCTGTGTGGAAGGGCACAGATACGCAGTATTTT	CSVDSVWKGTDTQYF
TRBD2	TRBJ2-7	few	TRBV19	TGTGCCACCTCAAACCGCCTAGCGGGGACCTACGAGCAGTACTTC	CATSNRLAGTYEQYF
.	TRBJ2-7	few	TRBV4-2	TGTGCCAGCAGCCAAGAGCGGGGAAGCTCCTACGAGCAGTACTTC	CASSQERGSSYEQYF